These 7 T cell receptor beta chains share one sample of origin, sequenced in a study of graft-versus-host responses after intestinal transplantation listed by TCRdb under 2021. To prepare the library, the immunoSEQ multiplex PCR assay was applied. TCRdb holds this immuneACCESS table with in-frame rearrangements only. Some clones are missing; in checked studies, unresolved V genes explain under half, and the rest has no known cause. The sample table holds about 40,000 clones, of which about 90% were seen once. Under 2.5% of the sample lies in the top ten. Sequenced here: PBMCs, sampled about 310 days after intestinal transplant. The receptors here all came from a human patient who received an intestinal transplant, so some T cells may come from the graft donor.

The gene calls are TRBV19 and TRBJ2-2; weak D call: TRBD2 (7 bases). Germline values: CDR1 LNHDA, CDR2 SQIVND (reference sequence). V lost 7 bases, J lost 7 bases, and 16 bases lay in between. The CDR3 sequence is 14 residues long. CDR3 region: CASNWGGGSGELFF. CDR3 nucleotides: TGTGCCAGTAATTGGGGGGGCGGTAGCGGGGAGCTGTTTTTT.

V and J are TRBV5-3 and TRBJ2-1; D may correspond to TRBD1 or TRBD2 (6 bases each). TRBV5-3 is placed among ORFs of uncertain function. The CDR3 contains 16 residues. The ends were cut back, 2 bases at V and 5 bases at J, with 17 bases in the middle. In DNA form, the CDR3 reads TGTGCCAGAAGCTTTCCCCCGGGGGCCCTTAACAATGAGCAGTTCTTC. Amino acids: CARSFPPGALNNEQFF.

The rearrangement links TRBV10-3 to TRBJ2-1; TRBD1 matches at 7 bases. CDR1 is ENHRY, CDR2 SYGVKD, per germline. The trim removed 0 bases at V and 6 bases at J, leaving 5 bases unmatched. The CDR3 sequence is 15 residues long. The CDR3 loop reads CAISESGTDVNEQFF. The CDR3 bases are TGTGCCATCAGTGAGTCGGGGACAGACGTCAATGAGCAGTTCTTC.

In DNA form, the CDR3 reads TGTGCCAGCGCTTTGCCGGGACAGGGCAATGAAAAACTGTTTTTT. This sequence encodes CASALPGQGNEKLFF. The chain recombines TRBV2 with TRBJ1-4; TRBD1 matches 9 bases. Germline V gene sequence: CDR1 SNHLY, CDR2 FYNNEI. The trim removed 8 bases at V and 5 bases at J, leaving 9 bases unmatched. The CDR3 has 15 amino acids.

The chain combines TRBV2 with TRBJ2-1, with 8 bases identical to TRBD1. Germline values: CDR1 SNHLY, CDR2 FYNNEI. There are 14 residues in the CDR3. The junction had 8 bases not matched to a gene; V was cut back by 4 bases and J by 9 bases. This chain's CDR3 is CASSASRGLGEQFF. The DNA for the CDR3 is TGTGCCAGCAGTGCCTCCAGGGGGCTAGGTGAGCAGTTCTTC.

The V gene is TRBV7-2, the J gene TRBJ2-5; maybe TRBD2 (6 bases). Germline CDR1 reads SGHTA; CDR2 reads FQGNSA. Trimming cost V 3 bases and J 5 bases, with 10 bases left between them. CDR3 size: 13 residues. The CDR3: CASSFAGRETQYF. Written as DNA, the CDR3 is TGTGCCAGCAGCTTCGCAGGGAGGGAGACCCAGTACTTC.

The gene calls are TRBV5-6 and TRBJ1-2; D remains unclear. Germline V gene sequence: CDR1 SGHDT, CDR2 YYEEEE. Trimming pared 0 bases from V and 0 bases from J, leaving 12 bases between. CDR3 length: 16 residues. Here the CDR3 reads CASSLGADKANYGYTF. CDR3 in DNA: TGTGCCAGCAGCTTGGGGGCAGATAAAGCTAACTATGGCTACACCTTC.